This T cell receptor beta chain was found in a study of identical twins (TCRdb year 2016). Background for the entire study: TCR alpha and beta repertoires from monozygotic twins, unrelated adults of various ages and cord blood were deep-sequenced to test whether fetal clonotypes persist. Replicate twin experiments were performed at different times using different library preparation protocols to rule out contamination. What the research found in general, with its limitations: Zero-insertion analyses could be partly confounded by invariant T cells such as MAIT and iNKT, though diverse VJ usage argued against such confounding for most clonotypes. Compared with coincidental sharing between unrelated individuals, out-of-frame TCR alpha sequences shared between twins had an excess of sequences with low generation probability. Recombination models systematically underestimated out-of-frame TCR alpha sharing in monozygotic twins but agreed with sharing between unrelated individuals. Because the same donors could not be followed over many years, the conclusions depended on cross-sectional statistical analysis. The excess sharing between twins in beta out-of-frame sequences was weaker because fewer shared sequences reduced the signal-to-noise ratio. Abundant cord blood beta clonotypes had fewer insertions, young adult naive repertoires showed a similar but weaker trend, and memory repertoires showed no such trend.

CDR1 and CDR2, looked up from the germline V gene (reference sequence), are DFQATT and SNEGSKA. Measured from the cysteine to the phenylalanine, the CDR3 is 14 residues long. Kept here is only the CDR3 DNA, which spans 42 bases and is read in frame from base 1. Germline trimming amounts to 3 bases on V and 8 bases on J, with 9 as the count of junction bases outside the gene matches. This clonotype appeared a few times. What this receptor recognizes is not known. It has no much larger one-base neighbor in the sample; base qualities were not kept. Only healthy Caucasian donors were included. The twin cohort consisted of three pairs of female monozygotic twins, all aged roughly 18 to 29 years. CD4+ and CD8+ T cell populations were isolated with positive isolation kits from Invitrogen. The library was prepared using 5' RACE. Sequencing was carried out with an Illumina HiSeq 2000. Template switching introduced a universal primer binding site; the final cDNA contained a unique molecular identifier, enabling accurate counting of TCR cDNA molecules. Specific primers in the conserved constant-segment region were used to synthesize first-strand cDNA for TCR alpha and beta chains. To control for contamination, every cDNA library was double barcoded, receiving both a SMART-Mk sample barcode and Illumina barcodes. TruSeq adapter sequences, together with Illumina sample barcodes, were added in two successive PCR steps. The TCR alpha and beta cDNA libraries were sequenced on the Illumina HiSeq platform using custom primers. The source study handled its data this way. MiGEC was used to process raw reads and extract unique molecular identifiers, and MiXCR was used to find CDR3 positions. Recombination models were inferred per individual with the repgenHMM and IGoR tools using an EM algorithm. The tcR package in R was used for shared clonotype analysis, with sharing normalized by the product of cloneset sizes. Out-of-frame nonproductive sequences were analyzed to study raw recombination free of thymic and clonal selection effects. Clones were called with MiXCR by TCRdb after fastp trimmed the public reads at Q25, and only in-frame beta chains were retained. Rows with one shared CDR3 protein collapse into an entry with the most common genes and DNA. TCRdb, not the original authors, processed these V and J calls. The sample table shows about 470,000 distinct CDR3 sequences, and 20% to 25% are seen once. The ten largest clones take up roughly 3% of the sample.

The same sample was also used in a study of T cells expressing NK-cell markers. The second source states: TCR beta-chain repertoires were profiled in sorted CD3+CD56+NKG2C+, CD3+CD56+NKG2C- and CD3+CD56-NKG2C+ T-cell subsets from about 8 donors. Among the eight sequenced donors, seven were HCMV-seropositive and one was HCMV-seronegative. To restrict sorting to alphabetaTCR-expressing T cells, an anti-gammadeltaTCR antibody was added in several experiments. For six donors, the dominant CD3+CD56+NKG2C+ clonotypes were among the top 10 CD8+ clonotypes and accounted for about 1.0-7.0% of CD8+ T cells. Those dominant clonotypes were again the most abundant among CD3+CD56-NKG2C+ cells in a handful of donors, at roughly 25-65%. It remained unclear whether the expanded NKG2C-expressing T cell clones were specific for HCMV antigens. All eight donors whose samples were sequenced were randomly selected healthy volunteers, three of them men and five women. HCMV-specific IgG was detected in serum with a commercial ELISA kit to determine HCMV serostatus. MIGEC was used to demultiplex reads and group reads by UMI, and MiTCR was used to assemble and quantify clonotypes. Only TCR cDNA sequences supported by at least two reads were kept to exclude erroneous sequences. The tcR package was used for downstream repertoire analysis, with clonotypes matched between fractions based on CDR3 nucleotide sequence plus V segment. Antigen specificity was annotated against VDJdb with VDJmatch, allowing one amino acid substitution in CDR3.

Input material: CD4+ T cells sorted from blood. The rearrangement combines TRBV20-1 with TRBJ1-4; TRBD1 agrees with 7 junctional bases. The origin of this receptor is a woman under 30 in good health. The bases read TGCAGTGCTAGCGGTAACAGGGGAGAGGAAAAACTGTTTTTT. It specifies CSASGNRGEEKLFF.